One sample yielded the 25 T cell receptor beta chains listed below, sequenced in a study of identical twins. TCRdb analysed the 5' RACE reads with MiXCR anew, one entry per CDR3 protein. The sample has 600,000 to 850,000 distinct CDR3 sequences, around a sixth seen once; the top ten hold roughly 14%. The same specimen was also included in a second study, on T cells expressing NK-cell markers.

The sample consisted of PBMCs. Receptors originate from a young woman in good health.

The table lists this clonotype with a few counts. The chain is built from TRBV12-3 or TRBV12-4 and TRBJ2-7; D unresolved. The V end lost 2 bases, the J end lost 6 bases, and 14 bases lay between the germline ends. This CDR3 contains 14 residues. In DNA form, the CDR3 reads TGTGCCAGCAGTTTAAAAGAGGTAGTTGCCGAGCAGTACTTC. Protein product: CASSLKEVVAEQYF.

This clonotype was counted between two and nine times. This rearrangement joins TRBV7-2 to TRBJ2-5; the D is unclear. Germline V CDR1 and CDR2: SGHTA, FQGNSA. The CDR3 is 13 amino acids. The V gene lost 1 base and the J gene lost 3 bases, with 6 bases spanning the gap. CDR3: CASSLVRKETQYF. In DNA, the CDR3 is TGTGCCAGCAGCTTAGTCCGGAAAGAGACCCAGTACTTC.

This clonotype was observed a handful of times. This chain connects TRBV24-1 to TRBJ2-1, with 12 nucleotides matching TRBD2. V dropped 4 bases and J dropped 4; count of bases not matched to a gene: 4. Germline V gene data show CDR1 as KGHDR and CDR2 as SFDVKD. The CDR3 has 16 residues. In nucleotides, the CDR3 is TGTGCCACCAGTGACAATCTAGCGGGAGGGTACAATGAGCAGTTCTTC. Its translation: CATSDNLAGGYNEQFF.

This clonotype was recorded a few times. J is TRBJ2-7 and V is TRBV20-1; the D is unclear. This CDR3 comprises 11 residues. Per the germline V gene, CDR1 is DFQATT and CDR2 is SNEGSKA (reference sequence). V shed 1 base and J shed 5 bases, with 6 bases lying between them. The DNA of the CDR3 is TGCAGTGCTAGAGCCGGGCACGAGCAGTACTTC. Protein sequence: CSARAGHEQYF.

This clonotype has a handful of counts. The genes are TRBV3-1 and TRBJ2-5, with 7 bases identical to TRBD2. The CDR3 extends over 16 amino acids. Losses at the gene ends were 4 bases for V and 0 bases for J; bases not matched to a gene: 8. Germline V lookup: CDR1 LGHDT, CDR2 YNNKEL (reference sequence). The CDR3 sequence: CASSPAGRTYQETQYF. The CDR3, as DNA: TGTGCCAGCAGCCCAGCGGGAAGGACCTACCAAGAGACCCAGTACTTC.

CDR3 in DNA: TGCGCCAGCAGCCCCAACAGGGCTAGCACAGATACGCAGTATTTT. Translated: CASSPNRASTDTQYF. The V call is TRBV4-3, the J call TRBJ2-3; tentatively, D is TRBD1 (6 bases). Germline loops: CDR1 LGHNA, CDR2 YSLEER. The CDR3 runs 15 residues. Trimming took 4 bases from V and 0 from J, leaving 11 bases between them.

This clonotype was counted only a few times. This chain connects TRBV12-3 or TRBV12-4 to TRBJ2-5; 10 positions match TRBD2. With V trimmed by 2 bases and J by 5 bases, 8 bases remained unmatched. The CDR3 runs to 16 residues. CDR3 sequence: CASSLRVAGGWETQYF. As DNA, the CDR3 is TGTGCCAGCAGTTTAAGGGTAGCGGGAGGTTGGGAGACCCAGTACTTC.

This clonotype has only a few counts. This sequence joins TRBV5-1 and TRBJ1-1; 8 bases align to TRBD1. With 4 bases clipped from V and 3 bases from J, the junction kept 8 bases outside the gene matches. The CDR3 contains 15 residues. CDR1 and CDR2 from the germline V gene are SGHRS and YFSETQ. The CDR3 sequence is CASSVGQGWDTEAFF. DNA of the CDR3: TGCGCCAGCAGCGTCGGACAGGGATGGGACACTGAAGCTTTCTTT. Together with reference TRBV5-1 and TRBJ1-1, the CDR3 gives the full variable domain: KAGVTQTPRYLIKTRGQQVTLSCSPISGHRSVSWYQQTPGQGLQFLFEYFSETQRNKGNFPGRFSGRQFSNSRSEMNVSTLELGDSALYLCASSVGQGWDTEAFFGQGTRLTVV.

This clonotype was observed a few times. The chain carries TRBV6-5 and TRBJ2-5; 16 nucleotides align to TRBD2. Germline V CDR1 and CDR2: MNHEY, SVGAGI. Trimming cost V 0 bases and J 4 bases; bases outside gene matches: 8. The CDR3 spans 19 residues. DNA for the CDR3: TGTGCCAGCAGTTACTCCCCACAGGGACTAGCGGGAGGGCGAGAGACCCAGTACTTC. It specifies CASSYSPQGLAGGRETQYF.

The chain carries TRBV20-1 and TRBJ2-5, with 7 bases fitting TRBD1. The junction had 5 bases not matched to a gene; V was cut back by 6 bases and J by 1 base. CDR1 and CDR2 from the germline V gene are DFQATT and SNEGSKA (reference sequence). The CDR3 loop spans 13 amino acids. The CDR3 DNA is TGCAGTGCCCTGGACAGGCCCCAAGAGACCCAGTACTTC. It translates to CSALDRPQETQYF.

This clonotype was observed a few times. This rearrangement joins TRBV4-1 to TRBJ1-2; 8 nucleotides agree with TRBD1. This CDR3 has 14 residues. V lost 2 bases and J lost 7; bases outside the gene matches: 6. Germline V gives CDR1 MGHRA, CDR2 YSYEKL. CDR3 nucleotide sequence: TGCGCCAGCAGCCAACTTACTGGACAGGGTGGCTACACCTTC. Its translation: CASSQLTGQGGYTF.

J is TRBJ1-1 and V is TRBV10-3; no reliable D call. V lost 0 bases and J lost 8, with 4 bases in between. Germline V lookup: CDR1 ENHRY, CDR2 SYGVKD. This CDR3 comprises 11 residues. CDR3 nucleotides: TGTGCCATCAGTGAGTCGAAAGAAGCTTTCTTT. As protein: CAISESKEAFF.

This clonotype was found a few times. The chain is built from TRBV10-3 and TRBJ2-2; D uncertain. The CDR3 is 12 amino acids. Germline-derived CDR1 and CDR2 are ENHRY and SYGVKD. Trimming shortened V by 7 bases and J by 3 bases, and 6 bases separated the two germline ends. In DNA, the CDR3 is TGTGCCATCAAGGGCGACACCGGGGAGCTGTTTTTT. It is translated as CAIKGDTGELFF.

Only a few counts were recorded for this clonotype. The V call is TRBV20-1, the J call TRBJ2-2; TRBD2 matches at 13 bases. The CDR3 totals 13 residues. V shed 8 bases and J 6 bases; nucleotides not matched to a gene: 3. Looked up from germline, CDR1 is DFQATT and CDR2 is SNEGSKA (reference sequence). CDR3 bases: TGCAGTTCACTAGCGGGAGGGTCCGGGGAGCTGTTTTTT. Amino acid sequence: CSSLAGGSGELFF.

This clonotype was observed a few times. The CDR3 is CASSSLAGAGPDTQYF. DNA of the CDR3: TGTGCCAGCAGCTCACTAGCGGGAGCGGGGCCAGATACGCAGTATTTT. This chain connects TRBV7-6 to TRBJ2-3, with 11 nucleotides matching TRBD2. This CDR3 has 16 amino acids. J lost 4 bases, V lost 4 bases, and 7 bases had no gene match. CDR1 and CDR2 (germline): SGHVS, FNYEAQ.

This chain uses TRBV12-3 or TRBV12-4 with TRBJ2-7; D gene uncertain. The CDR3 length is 10 residues. V was cut by 10 bases and J by 10 bases, with 14 bases left in between. The CDR3 DNA reads TGTGCCACCGAACCCCGCACCCAGTACTTC. As protein: CATEPRTQYF.

This clonotype was observed a handful of times. Written as DNA, the CDR3 is TGTGCCAGCAGCTTAGACCCGACTCCGTATTTT. Translated, it gives CASSLDPTPYF. The V and J genes are TRBV7-9 and TRBJ2-3; D uncertain. Looked up from germline, CDR1 is SEHNR and CDR2 is FQNEAQ (reference sequence). The CDR3 has 11 residues. V was trimmed by 1 base and J by 14 bases, leaving 10 bases between them. The whole variable domain, filled in from reference TRBV7-9 and TRBJ2-3, reads DTGVSQNPRHKITKRGQNVTFRCDPISEHNRLYWYRQTLGQGPEFLTYFQNEAQLEKSRLLSDRFSAERPKGSFSTLEIQRTEQGDSAMYLCASSLDPTPYFGPGTRLTVL.

This chain connects TRBV12-3 or TRBV12-4 to TRBJ2-1; 7 positions agree with TRBD2. The CDR3 contains 13 residues. J gave up 8 bases and V 5 bases, and 6 bases lay outside the gene matches. In nucleotides, the CDR3 is TGTGCCAGCAGTATGACTAGCCTCGATGAGCAGTTCTTC. Translation: CASSMTSLDEQFF.

This clonotype has only a few counts. The gene calls are TRBV20-1 and TRBJ2-2; D may be TRBD1 (5 bases). This CDR3 spans 14 amino acids. Deletions cut 5 bases from V and 1 base from J, with 11 bases between. Germline CDR1 reads DFQATT; CDR2 reads SNEGSKA (reference sequence). The CDR3 nucleotides are TGCAGTGCTCCCCGACAGCTGAACACCGGGGAGCTGTTTTTT. This gives the protein CSAPRQLNTGELFF.

This clonotype came up a few times. The chain is built from TRBV6-5 and TRBJ2-5, with no clear D. Trimming removed 4 bases at V and 3 bases at J, with 15 bases between. The CDR3 sequence is 15 residues long. The germline CDR1 and CDR2 sequences are MNHEY and SVGAGI. The CDR3 loop reads CASSSYGSKKETQYF. The CDR3, as DNA: TGTGCCAGCAGTTCCTACGGATCAAAGAAAGAGACCCAGTACTTC.

The chain is built from TRBV6-5 and TRBJ2-2; possibly TRBD2 for D (6 bases). This CDR3 contains 17 residues. The V gene's germline CDR1 is MNHEY and CDR2 SVGAGI. The V end lost 4 bases, the J end lost 7 bases, and 22 bases lay between the germline ends. The CDR3 DNA follows: TGTGCCAGCAGTTGGACCGCGGAGGGTCCCCCCAACGGGGAGCTGTTTTTT. Its protein product is CASSWTAEGPPNGELFF.

This clonotype was detected only once. The genes are TRBV5-1 and TRBJ2-3; D unresolved. This CDR3 region has 14 residues. From germline, CDR1 is SGHRS and CDR2 YFSETQ. V lost 4 bases and J lost 3, with 12 bases in between. The CDR3 reads CASSARRWTDTQYF. In DNA, the CDR3 is TGCGCCAGCAGCGCCAGGCGATGGACAGATACGCAGTATTTT.

This sequence joins TRBV11-3 and TRBJ2-6; D is uncertain. V was cut by 9 bases and J by 5 bases, with 8 bases left in between. The CDR3 runs to 12 residues. Germline loops: CDR1 SGHNT, CDR2 YENEEA. CDR3 in amino acids: CASGSRANVLTF. The CDR3 bases are TGTGCCAGTGGGTCTCGGGCCAACGTCCTGACTTTC. Using reference TRBV11-3 and TRBJ2-6 for the parts outside the CDR3, the full variable domain is EAGVVQSPRYKIIEKKQPVAFWCNPISGHNTLYWYLQNLGQGPELLIRYENEEAVDDSQLPKDRFSAERLKGVDSTLKIQPAELGDSAVYLCASGSRANVLTFGAGSRLTVL.

This clonotype appeared a few times. The chain carries TRBV6-1 and TRBJ1-2, with 7 nucleotides matching TRBD1. Looked up from germline, CDR1 is MNHNS and CDR2 is SASEGT. CDR3 length equals 14 residues. J gave up 3 bases and V 6 bases, and 7 bases lay outside the gene matches. The CDR3 DNA reads TGTGCCAGCAGGGCCGGACAGGCTCACTATGGCTACACCTTC. Translated, it gives CASRAGQAHYGYTF.

The genes are TRBV5-5 and TRBJ1-5, with D maybe TRBD1 (5 bases). The germline V and J ends were trimmed by 3 bases and 6 bases, with 16 bases remaining between them. Germline V gene sequence: CDR1 SGHKS, CDR2 YYEKEE (reference sequence). The CDR3 covers 15 residues. The CDR3 is CASSWEPGPGQPQHF. The CDR3, as DNA: TGTGCCAGCAGCTGGGAGCCGGGGCCGGGTCAGCCCCAGCATTTT.